This T cell receptor beta chain was documented in a study of CD8+ T cells in alopecia areata. Extracted RNA was reverse transcribed, and the resulting cDNA served as sequencing template. Here immunoSEQ multiplex PCR was the method, and the copy in TCRdb shows in-frame clones only, minus some. The table includes around 160,000 clones, about nine tenths detected once. The sequenced sample was CD8+ T cells sorted from blood, obtained at week 0. The TCR originated in a human donor with alopecia areata.

The DNA of the CDR3 is TGTGCCAGCAGCTTCGGGACAACCCACACCGGGGAGCTGTTTTTT. It is translated as CASSFGTTHTGELFF. V gene TRBV5-4 combines with J gene TRBJ2-2; weak D call: TRBD1 (6 bases). From germline, CDR1 is SGHNT and CDR2 YYREEE (reference sequence). The CDR3 totals 15 residues. Trimming took 2 bases from V and 3 from J, leaving 11 bases between them.